This T cell receptor beta chain is from a study of shared clonotypes between healthy human individuals. This clone was seen once. The antigen is unknown. Study conclusions and caveats: Generation probabilities of non-shared clonotypes were lower (relative to those shared by all four donors).

From CD4+ cells came CD45RA+ naive and CD45RA-negative memory subsets. The protocol was immunoSEQ multiplex PCR, while the TCRdb copy is restricted to in-frame clones and leaves out a portion. The sample holds millions of clones, around nine tenths seen once. Germline values: CDR1 MNHEY, CDR2 SVGAGI. This CDR3 is 11 amino acids long. Trimming at V came to 7 bases and at J to 7 bases, leaving 1 base not matched to a gene. This TCR was recovered from a man younger than 35 in good health. The sequencing input was naive CD4+ T cells sorted from blood. The subset is: CD45RA+ positively selected. The chain joins TRBV6-5 to TRBJ2-3; 8 bases are shared with TRBD2. The CDR3 nucleotides read TGTGCCAGCACTAGCGGGTATACGCAGTATTTT. Its protein is CASTSGYTQYF.